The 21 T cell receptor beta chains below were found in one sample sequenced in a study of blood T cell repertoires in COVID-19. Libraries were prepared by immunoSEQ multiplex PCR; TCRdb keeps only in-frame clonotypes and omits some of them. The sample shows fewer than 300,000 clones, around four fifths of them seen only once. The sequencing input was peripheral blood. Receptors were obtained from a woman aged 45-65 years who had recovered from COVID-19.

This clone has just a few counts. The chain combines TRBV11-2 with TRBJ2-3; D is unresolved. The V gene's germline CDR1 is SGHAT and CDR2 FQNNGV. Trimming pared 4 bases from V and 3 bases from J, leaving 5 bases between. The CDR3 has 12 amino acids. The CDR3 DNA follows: TGTGCCAGCAGCTATCAGACAGATACGCAGTATTTT. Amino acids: CASSYQTDTQYF.

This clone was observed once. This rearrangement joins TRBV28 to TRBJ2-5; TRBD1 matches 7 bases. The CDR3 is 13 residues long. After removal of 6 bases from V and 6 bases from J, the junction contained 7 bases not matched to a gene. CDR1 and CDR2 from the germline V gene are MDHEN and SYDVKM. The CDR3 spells CASRLTGRQTQYF. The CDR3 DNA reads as TGTGCCAGCAGACTGACAGGGAGACAGACCCAGTACTTC.

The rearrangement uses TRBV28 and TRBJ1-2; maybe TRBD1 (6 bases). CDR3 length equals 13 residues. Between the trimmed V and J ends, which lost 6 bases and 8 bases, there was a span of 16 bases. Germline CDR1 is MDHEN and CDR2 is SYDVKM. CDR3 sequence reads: CASSHGGRGGYTF. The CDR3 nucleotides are TGTGCCAGCAGCCACGGGGGGCGTGGAGGCTACACCTTC.

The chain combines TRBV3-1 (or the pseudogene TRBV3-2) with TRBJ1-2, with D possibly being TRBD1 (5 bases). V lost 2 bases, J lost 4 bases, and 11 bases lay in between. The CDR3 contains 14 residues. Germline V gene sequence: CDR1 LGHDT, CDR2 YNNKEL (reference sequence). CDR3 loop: CASSQTRGGYGYTF. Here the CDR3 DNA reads TGTGCCAGCAGCCAAACTCGGGGGGGCTATGGCTACACCTTC.

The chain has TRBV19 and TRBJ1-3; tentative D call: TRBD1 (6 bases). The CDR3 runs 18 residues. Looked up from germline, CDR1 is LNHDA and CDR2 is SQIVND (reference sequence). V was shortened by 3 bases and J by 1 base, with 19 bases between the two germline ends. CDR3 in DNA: TGTGCCAGTAGTATCCAGCTTTGGGGGACACCTTCTGGAAACACCATATATTTT. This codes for CASSIQLWGTPSGNTIYF.

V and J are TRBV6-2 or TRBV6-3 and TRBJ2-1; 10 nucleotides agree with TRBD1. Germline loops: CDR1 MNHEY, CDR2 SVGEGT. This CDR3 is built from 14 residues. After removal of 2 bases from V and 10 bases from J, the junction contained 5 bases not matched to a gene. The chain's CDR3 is CASSYLTGGREQFF. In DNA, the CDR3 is TGTGCCAGCAGTTACCTGACAGGGGGCAGGGAGCAGTTCTTC.

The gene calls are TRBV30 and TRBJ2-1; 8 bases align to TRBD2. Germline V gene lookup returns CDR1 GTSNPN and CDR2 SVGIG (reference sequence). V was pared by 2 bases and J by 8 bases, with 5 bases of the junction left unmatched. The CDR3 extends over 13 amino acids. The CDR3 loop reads CAWSYTSGHEQFF. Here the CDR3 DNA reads TGTGCCTGGAGTTATACTAGCGGCCATGAGCAGTTCTTC. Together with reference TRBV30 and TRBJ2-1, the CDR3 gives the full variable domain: SQTIHQWPATLVQPVGSPLSLECTVEGTSNPNLYWYRQAAGRGLQLLFYSVGIGQISSEVPQNLSASRPQDRQFILSSKKLLLSDSGFYLCAWSYTSGHEQFFGPGTRLTVL.

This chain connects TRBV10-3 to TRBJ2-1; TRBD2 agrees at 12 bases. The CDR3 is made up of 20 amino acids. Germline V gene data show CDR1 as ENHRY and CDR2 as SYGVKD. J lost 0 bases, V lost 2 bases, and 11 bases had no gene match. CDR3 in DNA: TGTGCCATCAGTGAGGGACTAGCGGGAATCCGGGGGGGCTCCTACAATGAGCAGTTCTTC. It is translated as CAISEGLAGIRGGSYNEQFF.

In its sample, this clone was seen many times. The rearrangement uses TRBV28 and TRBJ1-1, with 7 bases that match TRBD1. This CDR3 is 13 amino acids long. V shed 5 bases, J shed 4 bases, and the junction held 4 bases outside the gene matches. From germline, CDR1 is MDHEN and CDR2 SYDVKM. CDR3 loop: CASSLRDSTEAFF. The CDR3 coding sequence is TGTGCCAGCAGTCTGCGGGACAGCACTGAAGCTTTCTTT.

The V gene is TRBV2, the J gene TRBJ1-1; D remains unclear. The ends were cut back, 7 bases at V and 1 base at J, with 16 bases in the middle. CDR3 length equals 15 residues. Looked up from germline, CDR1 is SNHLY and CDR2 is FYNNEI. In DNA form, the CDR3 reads TGTGCCAGCACGAGCAGGTACGGATCGAACACTGAAGCTTTCTTT. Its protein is CASTSRYGSNTEAFF.

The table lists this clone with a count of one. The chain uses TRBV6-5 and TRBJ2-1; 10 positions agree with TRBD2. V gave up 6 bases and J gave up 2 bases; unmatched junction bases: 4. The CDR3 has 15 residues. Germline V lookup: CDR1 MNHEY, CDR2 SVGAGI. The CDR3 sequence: CASRGSGGAYNEQFF. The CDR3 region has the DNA TGTGCCAGCAGAGGGAGCGGGGGGGCCTACAATGAGCAGTTCTTC.

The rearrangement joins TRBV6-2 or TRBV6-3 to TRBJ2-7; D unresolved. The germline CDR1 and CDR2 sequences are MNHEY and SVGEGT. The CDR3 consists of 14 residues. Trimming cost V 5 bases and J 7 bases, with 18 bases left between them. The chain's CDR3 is CASSQDSVRNEQYF. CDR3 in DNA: TGTGCCAGCAGTCAAGACTCCGTTAGGAATGAGCAGTACTTC.

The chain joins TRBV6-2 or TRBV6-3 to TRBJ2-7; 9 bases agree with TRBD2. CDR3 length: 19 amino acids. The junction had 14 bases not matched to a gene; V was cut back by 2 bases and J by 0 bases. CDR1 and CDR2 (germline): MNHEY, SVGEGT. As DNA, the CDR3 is TGTGCCAGCAGTTACCGTCATACCGGACTAGCGAAAAGCTCCTACGAGCAGTACTTC. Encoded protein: CASSYRHTGLAKSSYEQYF.

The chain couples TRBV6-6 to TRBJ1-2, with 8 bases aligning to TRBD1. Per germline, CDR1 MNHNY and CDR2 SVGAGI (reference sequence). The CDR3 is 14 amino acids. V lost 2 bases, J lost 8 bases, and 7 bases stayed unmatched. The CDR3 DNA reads TGTGCCAGCAGTTACAACGTCGACAGGGGCGGCTACACCTTC. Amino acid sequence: CASSYNVDRGGYTF.

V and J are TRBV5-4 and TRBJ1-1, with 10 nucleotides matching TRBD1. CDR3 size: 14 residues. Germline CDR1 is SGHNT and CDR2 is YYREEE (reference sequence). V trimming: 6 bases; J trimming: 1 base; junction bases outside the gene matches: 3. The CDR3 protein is CASIRQGANTEAFF. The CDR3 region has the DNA TGTGCCAGCATCAGACAGGGGGCGAACACTGAAGCTTTCTTT. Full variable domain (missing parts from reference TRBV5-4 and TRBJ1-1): ETGVTQSPTHLIKTRGQQVTLRCSSQSGHNTVSWYQQALGQGPQFIFQYYREEENGRGNFPPRFSGLQFPNYSSELNVNALELDDSALYLCASIRQGANTEAFFGQGTRLTVV.

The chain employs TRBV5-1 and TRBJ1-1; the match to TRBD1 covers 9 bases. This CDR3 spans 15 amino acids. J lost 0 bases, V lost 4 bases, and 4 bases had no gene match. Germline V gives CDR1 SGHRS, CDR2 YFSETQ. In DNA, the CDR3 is TGCGCCAGCAGCAGAGGACAGGGGATGAACACTGAAGCTTTCTTT. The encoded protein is CASSRGQGMNTEAFF.

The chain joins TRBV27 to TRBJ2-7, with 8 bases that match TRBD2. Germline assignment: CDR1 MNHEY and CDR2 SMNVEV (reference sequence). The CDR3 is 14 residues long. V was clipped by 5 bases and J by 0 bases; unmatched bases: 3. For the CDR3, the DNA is TGTGCCAGCAGTGTCCTAGCGGGCTCCTACGAGCAGTACTTC. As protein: CASSVLAGSYEQYF.

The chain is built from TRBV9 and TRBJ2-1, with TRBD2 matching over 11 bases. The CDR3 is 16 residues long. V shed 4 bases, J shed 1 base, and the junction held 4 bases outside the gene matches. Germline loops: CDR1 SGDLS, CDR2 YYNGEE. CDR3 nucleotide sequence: TGTGCCAGCAGCATTAGCGGGGGGGCTTCCTACAATGAGCAGTTCTTC. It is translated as CASSISGGASYNEQFF. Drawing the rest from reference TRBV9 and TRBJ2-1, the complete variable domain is DSGVTQTPKHLITATGQRVTLRCSPRSGDLSVYWYQQSLDQGLQFLIQYYNGEERAKGNILERFSAQQFPDLHSELNLSSLELGDSALYFCASSISGGASYNEQFFGPGTRLTVL.

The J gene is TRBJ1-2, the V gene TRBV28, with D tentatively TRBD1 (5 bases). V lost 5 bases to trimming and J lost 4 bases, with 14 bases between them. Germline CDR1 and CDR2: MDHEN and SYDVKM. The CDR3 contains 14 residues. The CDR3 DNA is TGTGCCAGCAGTAAAATCGGGGGGACCTATGGCTACACCTTC. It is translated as CASSKIGGTYGYTF.

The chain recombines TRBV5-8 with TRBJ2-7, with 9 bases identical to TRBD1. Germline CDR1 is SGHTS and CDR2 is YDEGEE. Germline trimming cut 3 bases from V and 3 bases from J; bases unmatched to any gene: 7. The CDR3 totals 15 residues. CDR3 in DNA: TGTGCCAGCAGCTGGAGGACAGGGGTAAACTACGAGCAGTACTTC. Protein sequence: CASSWRTGVNYEQYF. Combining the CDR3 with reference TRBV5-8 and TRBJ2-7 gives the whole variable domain EAGVTQSPTHLIKTRGQQATLRCSPISGHTSVYWYQQALGLGLQFLLWYDEGEERNRGNFPPRFSGRQFPNYSSELNVNALELEDSALYLCASSWRTGVNYEQYFGPGTRLTVT.

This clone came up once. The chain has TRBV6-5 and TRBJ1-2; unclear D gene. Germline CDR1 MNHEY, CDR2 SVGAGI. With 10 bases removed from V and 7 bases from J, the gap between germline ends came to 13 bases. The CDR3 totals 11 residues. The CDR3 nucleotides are TGTGCCACCCCGGTCGGTTTTGGCTACACCTTC. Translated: CATPVGFGYTF.